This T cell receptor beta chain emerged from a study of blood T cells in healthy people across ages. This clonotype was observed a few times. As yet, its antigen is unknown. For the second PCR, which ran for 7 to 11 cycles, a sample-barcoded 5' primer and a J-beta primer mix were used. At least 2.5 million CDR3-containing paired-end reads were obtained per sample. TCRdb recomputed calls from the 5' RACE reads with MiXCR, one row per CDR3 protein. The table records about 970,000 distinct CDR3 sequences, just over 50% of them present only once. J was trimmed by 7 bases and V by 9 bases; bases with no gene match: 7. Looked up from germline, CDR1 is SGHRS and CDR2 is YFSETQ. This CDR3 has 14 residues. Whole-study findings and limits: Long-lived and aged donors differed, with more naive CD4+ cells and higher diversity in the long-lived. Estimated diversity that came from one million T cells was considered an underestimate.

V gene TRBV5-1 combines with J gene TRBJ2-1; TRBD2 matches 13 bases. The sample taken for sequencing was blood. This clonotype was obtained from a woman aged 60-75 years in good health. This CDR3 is CATKGLAGRNEQFF. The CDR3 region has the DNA TGCGCCACCAAGGGACTAGCGGGAAGGAATGAGCAGTTCTTC.